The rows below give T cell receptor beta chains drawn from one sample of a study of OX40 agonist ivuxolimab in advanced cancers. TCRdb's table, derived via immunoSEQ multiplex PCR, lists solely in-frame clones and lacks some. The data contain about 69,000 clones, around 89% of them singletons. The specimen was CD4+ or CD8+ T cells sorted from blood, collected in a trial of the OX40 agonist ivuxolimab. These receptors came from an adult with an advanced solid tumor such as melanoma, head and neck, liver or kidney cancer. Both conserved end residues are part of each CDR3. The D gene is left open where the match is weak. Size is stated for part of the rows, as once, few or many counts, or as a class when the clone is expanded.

CASSPPDLKETQYF | TGTGCCAGCAGCCCACCGGACCTAAAAGAGACCCAGTACTTC | TRBV5-6 | . | 14 | . | TRBJ2-5
CASSEWENYGYTF | TGCGCCAGCAGTGAATGGGAAAACTATGGCTACACCTTC | TRBV10-1 | . | 13 | . | TRBJ1-2
CASSDHSLGQGKGYTF | TGTGCCAGTAGTGACCACAGTCTGGGACAGGGGAAGGGCTACACCTTC | TRBV19 | TRBD1 | 16 | . | TRBJ1-2
CASSLGQGAYEQYF | TGTGCCAGCAGCCTGGGACAGGGGGCTTACGAGCAGTACTTC | TRBV6-5 | TRBD1 | 14 | once | TRBJ2-7
CASSFVGFWGNSTDTQYF | TGTGCCAGCAGCTTTGTCGGTTTTTGGGGGAACAGCACAGATACGCAGTATTTT | TRBV7-9 | . | 18 | once | TRBJ2-3
CATGVLTAHYGYTF | TGTGCCACCGGGGTCTTGACGGCTCACTATGGCTACACCTTC | TRBV28 | . | 14 | . | TRBJ1-2
CASSYSRSVLNIQYF | TGTGCCAGCAGTTACTCGAGATCCGTCCTAAACATTCAGTACTTC | TRBV6-5 | . | 15 | . | TRBJ2-4
CACTAAGAKNIQYF | TGTGCCTGCACGGCGGCAGGGGCCAAAAACATTCAGTACTTC | TRBV30 | . | 14 | . | TRBJ2-4
CSVGLYSYEQYF | TGCAGCGTGGGACTCTACTCCTACGAGCAGTACTTC | TRBV29-1 | . | 12 | . | TRBJ2-7
CASSRMASSGEQYF | TGTGCCAGCAGCCGGATGGCCTCTTCAGGCGAGCAGTACTTC | TRBV7-2 | . | 14 | . | TRBJ2-7
CASSRREGGELFF | TGCGCCAGCAGCAGAAGGGAGGGCGGGGAGCTGTTTTTT | TRBV5-1 | TRBD2 | 13 | once | TRBJ2-2
CASSLVGSGATSYEQYF | TGTGCCAGCAGCTTAGTGGGTAGCGGGGCCACATCCTACGAGCAGTACTTC | TRBV11-3 | TRBD2 | 17 | few | TRBJ2-7
CASIKLGARYNEQFF | TGTGCCAGCATCAAGTTGGGGGCTCGCTACAATGAGCAGTTCTTC | TRBV27 | . | 15 | . | TRBJ2-1
CASSLGEVNGYTF | TGCGCCAGCAGCTTGGGGGAGGTAAATGGCTACACCTTC | TRBV5-1 | . | 13 | . | TRBJ1-2
CSLRPAHGYTF | TGCAGTCTACGCCCGGCCCATGGCTACACCTTC | TRBV20-1 | . | 11 | . | TRBJ1-2
CASSLRGSYEQYF | TGTGCCAGCAGCTTGCGCGGGAGCTACGAGCAGTACTTC | TRBV5-5 | TRBD2 | 13 | . | TRBJ2-7
CASSRQIAGANVLTF | TGTGCCAGCAGCCGACAGATCGCTGGGGCCAACGTCCTGACTTTC | TRBV7-2 | . | 15 | . | TRBJ2-6
CASSSRQNNQPQHF | TGTGCCAGCAGTTCTAGACAGAACAATCAGCCCCAGCATTTT | TRBV6-6 | . | 14 | . | TRBJ1-5
CASSLGGNQETQYF | TGTGCCAGCAGCTTGGGAGGCAATCAAGAGACCCAGTACTTC | TRBV5-5 | . | 14 | . | TRBJ2-5
CASSYQGGYTF | TGTGCCAGCTCCTATCAGGGTGGCTACACCTTC | TRBV6-1 | . | 11 | . | TRBJ1-2
CASSLVSKEQYF | TGTGCCAGCAGCTTAGTCTCCAAGGAGCAGTACTTC | TRBV7-2 | . | 12 | few | TRBJ2-7
CASSLIVDTEAFF | TGTGCCAGCAGCTTAATTGTGGACACTGAAGCTTTCTTT | TRBV7-9 | . | 13 | few | TRBJ1-1
CASSPKERLARANTDTQYF | TGTGCCAGCTCACCAAAGGAGAGACTAGCGAGAGCTAACACAGATACGCAGTATTTT | TRBV18 | TRBD2 | 19 | . | TRBJ2-3